The sequence of this T cell receptor (beta chain) was determined in a study of T cells in Graves' hyperthyroidism and ophthalmopathy. Overall study findings and caveats: In simple terms, a model built on 13 V-J features told ophthalmopathy apart from stable hyperthyroidism.

TCR beta CDR3 sequences were amplified from RNA transcripts. The TCR CDR3 first-round RT-PCR relied on the HTBI primer set. TCRdb itself ran the multiplex PCR reads through MiXCR, one entry per CDR3 protein. The sample contains approximately 200,000 distinct CDR3 sequences, around 19% of which appear only once. In this sample, this clonotype turned up a few times. Antigen specificity is unknown. Relative to the germline gene, one junction end is altered; a read error may explain this. The CDR3 totals 14 residues. CDR1 is SGHTA and CDR2 is FQGTGA in the germline V gene. This receptor was obtained from a man aged 35 to 55 with Graves' hyperthyroidism. V usage is TRBV7-3 and J usage is TRBJ2-3; 7 bases align to TRBD1. Sequenced material: blood. CDR3 amino acids: CARSLSTGADTQYF. The CDR3 DNA sequence: TGTGCCCGCAGCCTATCAACAGGGGCAGATACGCAGTATTTT.